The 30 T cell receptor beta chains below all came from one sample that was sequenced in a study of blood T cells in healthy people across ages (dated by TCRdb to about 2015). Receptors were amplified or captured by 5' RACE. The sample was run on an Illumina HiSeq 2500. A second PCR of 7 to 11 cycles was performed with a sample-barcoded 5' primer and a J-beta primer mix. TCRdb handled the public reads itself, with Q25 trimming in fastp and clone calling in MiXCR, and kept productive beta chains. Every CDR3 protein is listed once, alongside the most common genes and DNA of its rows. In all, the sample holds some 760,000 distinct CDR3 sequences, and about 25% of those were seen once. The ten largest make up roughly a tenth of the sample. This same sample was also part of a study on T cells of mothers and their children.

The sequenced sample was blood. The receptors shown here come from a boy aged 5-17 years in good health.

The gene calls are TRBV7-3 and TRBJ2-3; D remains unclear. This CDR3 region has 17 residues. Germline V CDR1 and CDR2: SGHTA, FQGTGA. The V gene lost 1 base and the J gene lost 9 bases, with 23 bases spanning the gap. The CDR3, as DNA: TGTGCCAGCAGCTTAAGGTCAGCGCCAGGTACCGCCACCACGCAGTATTTT. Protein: CASSLRSAPGTATTQYF.

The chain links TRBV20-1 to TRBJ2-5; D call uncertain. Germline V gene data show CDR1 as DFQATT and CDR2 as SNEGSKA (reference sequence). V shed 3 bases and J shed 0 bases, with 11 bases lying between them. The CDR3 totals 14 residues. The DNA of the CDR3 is TGCAGTGCTAGGGCTACAGTGTACCAAGAGACCCAGTACTTC. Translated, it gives CSARATVYQETQYF.

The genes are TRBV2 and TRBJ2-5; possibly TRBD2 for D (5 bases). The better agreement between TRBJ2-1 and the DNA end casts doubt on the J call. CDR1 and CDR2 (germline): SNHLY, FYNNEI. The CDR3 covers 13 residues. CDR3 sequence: CATSWTGKGEQFF. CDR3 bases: TGTGCCACCTCCTGGACGGGGAAGGGTGAGCAGTTCTTC.

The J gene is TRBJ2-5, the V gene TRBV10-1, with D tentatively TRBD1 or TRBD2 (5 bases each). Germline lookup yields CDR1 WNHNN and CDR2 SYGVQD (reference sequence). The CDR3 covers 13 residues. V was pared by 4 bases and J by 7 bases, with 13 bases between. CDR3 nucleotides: TGCGCCAGCAGTGCTCGGGACCAGGGGACCCAGTACTTC. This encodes CASSARDQGTQYF.

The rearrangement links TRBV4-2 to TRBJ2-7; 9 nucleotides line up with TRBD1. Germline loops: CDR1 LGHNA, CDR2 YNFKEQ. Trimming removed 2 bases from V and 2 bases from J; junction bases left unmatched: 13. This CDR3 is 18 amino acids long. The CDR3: CASSQHLASGQGTYEQYF. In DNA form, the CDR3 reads TGTGCCAGCAGCCAACATTTAGCGTCGGGACAGGGAACCTACGAGCAGTACTTC.

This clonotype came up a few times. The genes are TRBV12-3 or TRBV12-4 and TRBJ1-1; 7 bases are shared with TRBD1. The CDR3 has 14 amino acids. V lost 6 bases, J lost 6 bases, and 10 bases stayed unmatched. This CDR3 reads CASSTGQSFPEAFF. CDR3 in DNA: TGTGCCAGCAGCACGGGACAGTCGTTCCCTGAAGCTTTCTTT.

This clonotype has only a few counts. The CDR3 nucleotides read TGTGCCAGCAGCACCGGACAGGCCAGCCCTAGCACAGATACGCAGTATTTT. Translating it yields CASSTGQASPSTDTQYF. The gene calls are TRBV7-2 and TRBJ2-3, with 7 bases lining up with TRBD1. The trim removed 5 bases at V and 0 bases at J, leaving 11 bases unmatched. The CDR3 contains 17 residues. The germline V gene encodes CDR1 SGHTA and CDR2 FQGNSA.

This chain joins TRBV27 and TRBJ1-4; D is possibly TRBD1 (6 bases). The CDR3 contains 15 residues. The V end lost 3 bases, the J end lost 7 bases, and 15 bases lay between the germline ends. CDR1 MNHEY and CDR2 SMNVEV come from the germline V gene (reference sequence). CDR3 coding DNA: TGTGCCAGCAGTTTGGTGCACCGAGGGGGTGAAAAACTGTTTTTT. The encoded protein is CASSLVHRGGEKLFF.

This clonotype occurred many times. CDR3 nucleotides: TGCAGTGCTAGATCCGGGGGCCAAGAGACCCAGTACTTC. This codes for CSARSGGQETQYF. The chain uses TRBV20-1 and TRBJ2-5, with D tentatively TRBD2 (6 bases). The V end lost 2 bases, the J end lost 1 base, and 8 bases lay between the germline ends. This CDR3 comprises 13 residues. Germline-derived CDR1 and CDR2 are DFQATT and SNEGSKA (reference sequence).

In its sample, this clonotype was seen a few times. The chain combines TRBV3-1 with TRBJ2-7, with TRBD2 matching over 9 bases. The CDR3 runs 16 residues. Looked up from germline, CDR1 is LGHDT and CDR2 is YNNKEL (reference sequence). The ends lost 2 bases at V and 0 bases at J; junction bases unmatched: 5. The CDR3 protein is CASSQTRTSVSYEQYF. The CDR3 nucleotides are TGTGCCAGCAGCCAAACCAGGACTAGCGTCTCCTACGAGCAGTACTTC.

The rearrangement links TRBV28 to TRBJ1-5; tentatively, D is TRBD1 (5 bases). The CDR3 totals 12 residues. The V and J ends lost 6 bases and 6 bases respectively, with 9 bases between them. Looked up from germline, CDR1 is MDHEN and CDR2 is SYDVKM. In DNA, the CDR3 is TGTGCCAGCAGAGGGGCTAGTCAGCCCCAGCATTTT. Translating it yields CASRGASQPQHF.

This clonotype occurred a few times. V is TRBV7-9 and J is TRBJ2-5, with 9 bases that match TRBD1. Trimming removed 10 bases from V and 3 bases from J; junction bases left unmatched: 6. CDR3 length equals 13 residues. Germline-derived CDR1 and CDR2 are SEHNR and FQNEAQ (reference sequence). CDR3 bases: TGTGCCACCCGGACAGGGGATAAAGAGACCCAGTACTTC. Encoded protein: CATRTGDKETQYF. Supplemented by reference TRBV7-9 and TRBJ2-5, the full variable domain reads DTGVSQNPRHKITKRGQNVTFRCDPISEHNRLYWYRQTLGQGPEFLTYFQNEAQLEKSRLLSDRFSAERPKGSFSTLEIQRTEQGDSAMYLCATRTGDKETQYFGPGTRLLVL.

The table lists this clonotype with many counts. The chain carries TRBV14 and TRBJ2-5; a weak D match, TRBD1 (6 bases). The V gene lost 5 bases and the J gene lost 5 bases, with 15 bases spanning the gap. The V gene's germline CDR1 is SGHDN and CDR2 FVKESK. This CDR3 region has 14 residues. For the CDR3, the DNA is TGTGCCAGCAGCTTCGGACAGTTCGGGGAGACCCAGTACTTC. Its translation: CASSFGQFGETQYF.

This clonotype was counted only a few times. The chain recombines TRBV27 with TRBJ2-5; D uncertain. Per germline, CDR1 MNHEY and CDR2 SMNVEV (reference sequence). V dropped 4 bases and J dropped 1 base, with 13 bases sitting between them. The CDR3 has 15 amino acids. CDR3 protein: CASSYLFSTQETQYF. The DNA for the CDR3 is TGTGCCAGCAGTTACTTGTTTAGCACCCAAGAGACCCAGTACTTC.

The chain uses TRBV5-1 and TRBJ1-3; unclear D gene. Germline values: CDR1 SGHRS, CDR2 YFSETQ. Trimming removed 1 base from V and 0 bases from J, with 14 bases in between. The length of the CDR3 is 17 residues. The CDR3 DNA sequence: TGCGCCAGCAGCTTGACAAGGACTGGGGACTCTGGAAACACCATATATTTT. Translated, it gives CASSLTRTGDSGNTIYF.

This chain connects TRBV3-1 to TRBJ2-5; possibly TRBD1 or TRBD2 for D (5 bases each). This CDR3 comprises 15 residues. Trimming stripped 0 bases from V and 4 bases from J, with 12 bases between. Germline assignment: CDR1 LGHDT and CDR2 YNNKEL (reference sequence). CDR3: CASSQDSRGVETQYF. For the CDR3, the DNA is TGTGCCAGCAGCCAAGACAGTCGAGGGGTAGAGACCCAGTACTTC.

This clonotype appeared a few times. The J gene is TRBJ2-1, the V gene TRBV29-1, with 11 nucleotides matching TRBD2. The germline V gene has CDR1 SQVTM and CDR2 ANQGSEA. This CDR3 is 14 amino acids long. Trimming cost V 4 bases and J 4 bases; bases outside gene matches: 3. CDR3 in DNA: TGCAGCGTTGGCCCTAGCGGGAGGTACAATGAGCAGTTCTTC. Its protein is CSVGPSGRYNEQFF.

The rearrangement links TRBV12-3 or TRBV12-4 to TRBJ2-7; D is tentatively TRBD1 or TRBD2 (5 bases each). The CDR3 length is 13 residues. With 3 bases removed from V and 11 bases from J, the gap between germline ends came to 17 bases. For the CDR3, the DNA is TGTGCCAGCAGTTTGGGGGTGGTGGGCCGGGAGTACTTC. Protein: CASSLGVVGREYF.

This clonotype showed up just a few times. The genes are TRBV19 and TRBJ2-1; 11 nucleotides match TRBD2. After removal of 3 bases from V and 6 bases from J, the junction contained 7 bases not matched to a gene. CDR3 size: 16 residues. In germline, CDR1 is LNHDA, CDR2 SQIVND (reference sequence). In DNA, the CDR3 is TGTGCCAGTAGTATCTATCTAGCGGGAGGTATCAATGAGCAGTTCTTC. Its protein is CASSIYLAGGINEQFF. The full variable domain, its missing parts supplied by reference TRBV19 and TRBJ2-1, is DGGITQSPKYLFRKEGQNVTLSCEQNLNHDAMYWYRQDPGQGLRLIYYSQIVNDFQKGDIAEGYSVSREKKESFPLTVTSAQKNPTAFYLCASSIYLAGGINEQFFGPGTRLTVL.

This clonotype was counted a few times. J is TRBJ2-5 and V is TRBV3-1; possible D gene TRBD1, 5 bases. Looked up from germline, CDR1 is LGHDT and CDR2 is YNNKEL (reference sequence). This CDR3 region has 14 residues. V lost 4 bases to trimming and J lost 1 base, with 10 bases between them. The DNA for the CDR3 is TGTGCCAGCAGCCTTATTACAGGCCAAGAGACCCAGTACTTC. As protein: CASSLITGQETQYF.

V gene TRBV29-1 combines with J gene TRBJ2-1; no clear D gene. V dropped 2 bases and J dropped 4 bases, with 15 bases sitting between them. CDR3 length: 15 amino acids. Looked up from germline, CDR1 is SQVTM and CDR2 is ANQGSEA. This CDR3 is CSVELTTRIYNEQFF. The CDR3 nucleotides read TGCAGCGTTGAACTCACGACGCGGATATACAATGAGCAGTTCTTC.

CDR3 loop: CASSIDMGTGELFF. The CDR3 coding sequence is TGTGCCAGTAGTATAGACATGGGGACCGGGGAGCTGTTTTTT. The V call is TRBV19, the J call TRBJ2-2; D uncertain. The germline V gene encodes CDR1 LNHDA and CDR2 SQIVND (reference sequence). V was shortened by 0 bases and J by 5 bases, with 7 bases between the two germline ends. The CDR3 totals 14 residues.

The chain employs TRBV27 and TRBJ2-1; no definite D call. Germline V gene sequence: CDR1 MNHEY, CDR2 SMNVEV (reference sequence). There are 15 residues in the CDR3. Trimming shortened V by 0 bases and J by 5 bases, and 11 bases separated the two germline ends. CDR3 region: CASSLSASGHNEQFF. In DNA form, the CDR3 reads TGTGCCAGCAGTTTATCGGCTAGTGGGCACAATGAGCAGTTCTTC.

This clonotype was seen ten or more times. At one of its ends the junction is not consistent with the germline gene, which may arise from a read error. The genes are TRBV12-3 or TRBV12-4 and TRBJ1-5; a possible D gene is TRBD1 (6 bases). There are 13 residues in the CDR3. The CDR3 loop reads CASSLDSYQPQHF. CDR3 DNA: TGCGCCAGCAGCTTGGACAGCTATCAGCCCCAGCATTTT.

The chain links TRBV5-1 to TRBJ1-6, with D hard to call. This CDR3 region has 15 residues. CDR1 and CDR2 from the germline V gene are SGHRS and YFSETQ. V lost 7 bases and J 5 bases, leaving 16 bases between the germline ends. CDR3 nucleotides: TGCGCCAGCGGCCCGAGATCAGGTGATAATTCACCCCTCCACTTT. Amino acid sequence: CASGPRSGDNSPLHF.

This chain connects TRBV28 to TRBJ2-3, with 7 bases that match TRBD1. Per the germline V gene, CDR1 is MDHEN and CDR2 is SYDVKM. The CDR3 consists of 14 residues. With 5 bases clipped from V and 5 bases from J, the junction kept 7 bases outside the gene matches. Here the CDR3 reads CASSPDRAEDTQYF. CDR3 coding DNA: TGTGCCAGCAGTCCCGACAGGGCAGAAGATACGCAGTATTTT.

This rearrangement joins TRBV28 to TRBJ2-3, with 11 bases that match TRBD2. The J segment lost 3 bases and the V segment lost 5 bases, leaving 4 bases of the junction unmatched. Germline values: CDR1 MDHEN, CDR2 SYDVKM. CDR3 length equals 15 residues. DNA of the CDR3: TGTGCCAGCAGTACCCGGACTAGCGGGACAGATACGCAGTATTTT. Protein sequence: CASSTRTSGTDTQYF.

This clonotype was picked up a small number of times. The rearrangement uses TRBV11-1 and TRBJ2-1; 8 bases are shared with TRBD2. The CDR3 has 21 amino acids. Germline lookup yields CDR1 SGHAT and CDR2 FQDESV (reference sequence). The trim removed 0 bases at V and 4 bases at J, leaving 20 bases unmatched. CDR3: CASSLAASAGVPGRSYNEQFF. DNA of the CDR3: TGTGCCAGCAGCTTAGCGGCATCAGCGGGAGTTCCAGGACGCTCGTACAATGAGCAGTTCTTC. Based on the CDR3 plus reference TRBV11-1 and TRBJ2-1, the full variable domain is EAEVAQSPRYKITEKSQAVAFWCDPISGHATLYWYRQILGQGPELLVQFQDESVVDDSQLPKDRFSAERLKGVDSTLKIQPAELGDSAMYLCASSLAASAGVPGRSYNEQFFGPGTRLTVL.

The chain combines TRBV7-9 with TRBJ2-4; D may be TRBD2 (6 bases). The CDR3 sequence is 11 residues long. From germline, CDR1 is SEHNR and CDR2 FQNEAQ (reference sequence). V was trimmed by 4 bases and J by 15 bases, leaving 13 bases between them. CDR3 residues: CASSSERVLYF. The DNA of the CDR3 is TGTGCCAGCAGCTCTGAGCGGGTCCTGTACTTC.

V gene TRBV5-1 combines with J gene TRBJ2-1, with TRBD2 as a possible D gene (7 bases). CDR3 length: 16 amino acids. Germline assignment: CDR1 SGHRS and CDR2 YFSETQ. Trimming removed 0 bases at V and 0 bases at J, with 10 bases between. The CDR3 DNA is TGCGCCAGCAGCTTGGAGGGGGGGAGCTCCTACAATGAGCAGTTCTTC. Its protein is CASSLEGGSSYNEQFF.